This entry features one TCR beta chain sequence. Its antigen is unknown. The sample originates from a study of a mutant IDH1 vaccine in newly diagnosed glioma. Study-level information: Before enrollment, the patients had been treated with radiotherapy alone, temozolomide alone, or both together. Most of them had received both.

Some clones are missing from TCRdb's copy, which holds only in-frame ones; the method was immunoSEQ multiplex PCR. The sample holds roughly 31,000 clones; more than 65% are singletons and the top ten take around 28%. As for time point: week 47, end of study. One vaccine dose held 300 ug of mutant IDH1 20-mer peptide and came with topical imiquimod. Donor diagnoses consisted of new WHO grade 3 or 4 IDH1-mutant, ATRX-lost astrocytomas. V lost 0 bases to trimming and J lost 2 bases, with 13 bases between them. This CDR3 region has 16 residues. Germline V lookup: CDR1 PRHDT, CDR2 FYEKMQ (reference sequence).

This sequence originates from a man aged 25 to 40 with glioma. The chain uses TRBV13 and TRBJ1-1; D is possibly TRBD1 (5 bases). Here the sequenced sample was PBMCs, taken from a glioma patient whose treatment included an IDH1 peptide vaccine. The CDR3 loop reads CASSLGLGGLNTEAFF. CDR3 bases: TGTGCCAGCAGCTTAGGCCTGGGGGGACTTAACACTGAAGCTTTCTTT.